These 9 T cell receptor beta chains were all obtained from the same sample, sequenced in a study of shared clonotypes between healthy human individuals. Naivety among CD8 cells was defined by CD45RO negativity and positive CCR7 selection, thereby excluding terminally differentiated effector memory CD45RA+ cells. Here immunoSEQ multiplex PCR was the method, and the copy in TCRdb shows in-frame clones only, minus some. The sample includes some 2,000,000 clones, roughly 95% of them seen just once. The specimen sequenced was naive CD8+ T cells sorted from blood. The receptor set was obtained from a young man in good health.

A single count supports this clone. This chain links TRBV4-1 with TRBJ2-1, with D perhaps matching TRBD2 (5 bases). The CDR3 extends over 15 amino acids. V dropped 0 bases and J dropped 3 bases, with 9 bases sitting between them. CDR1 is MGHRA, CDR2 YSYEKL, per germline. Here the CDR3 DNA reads TGCGCCAGCAGCCAAGATGCGGGTGACTACAATGAGCAGTTCTTC. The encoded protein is CASSQDAGDYNEQFF.

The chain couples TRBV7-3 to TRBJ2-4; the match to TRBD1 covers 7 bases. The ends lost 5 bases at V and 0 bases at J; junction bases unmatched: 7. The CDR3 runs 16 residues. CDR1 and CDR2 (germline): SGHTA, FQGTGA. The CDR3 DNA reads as TGTGCCAGCAGCCCCTCGACAGGGCTAGCCAAAAACATTCAGTACTTC. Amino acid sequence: CASSPSTGLAKNIQYF. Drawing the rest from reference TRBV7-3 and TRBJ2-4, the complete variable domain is GAGVSQTPSNKVTEKGKYVELRCDPISGHTALYWYRQSLGQGPEFLIYFQGTGAADDSGLPNDRFFAVRPEGSVSTLKIQRTERGDSAVYLCASSPSTGLAKNIQYFGAGTRLSVL.

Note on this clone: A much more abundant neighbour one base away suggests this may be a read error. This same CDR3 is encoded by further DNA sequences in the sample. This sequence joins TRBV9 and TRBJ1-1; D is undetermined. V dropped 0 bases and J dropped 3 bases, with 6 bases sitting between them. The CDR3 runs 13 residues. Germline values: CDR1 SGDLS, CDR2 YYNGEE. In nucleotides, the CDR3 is TGTGCCAGCAGCGTAGGTGGATACACTGAAGCTTTCTTT. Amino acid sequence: CASSVGGYTEAFF.

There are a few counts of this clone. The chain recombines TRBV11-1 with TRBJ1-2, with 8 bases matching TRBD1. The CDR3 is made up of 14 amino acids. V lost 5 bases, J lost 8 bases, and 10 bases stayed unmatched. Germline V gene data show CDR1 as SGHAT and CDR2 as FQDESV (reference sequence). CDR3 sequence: CASSADRDLGGYTF. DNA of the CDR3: TGTGCCAGCAGCGCGGACAGGGATCTTGGAGGCTACACCTTC.

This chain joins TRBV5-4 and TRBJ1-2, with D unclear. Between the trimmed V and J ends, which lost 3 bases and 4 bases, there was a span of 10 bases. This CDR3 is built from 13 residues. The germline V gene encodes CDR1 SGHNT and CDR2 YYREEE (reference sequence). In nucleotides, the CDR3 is TGTGCCAGCAGCTCTCCGATACTCTATGGCTACACCTTC. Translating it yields CASSSPILYGYTF.

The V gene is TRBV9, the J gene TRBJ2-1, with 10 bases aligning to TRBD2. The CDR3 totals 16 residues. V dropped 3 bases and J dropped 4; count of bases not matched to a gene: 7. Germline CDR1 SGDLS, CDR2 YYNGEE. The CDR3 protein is CASSAPVAGGYNEQFF. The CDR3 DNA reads TGTGCCAGCAGCGCACCCGTAGCGGGAGGTTACAATGAGCAGTTCTTC.

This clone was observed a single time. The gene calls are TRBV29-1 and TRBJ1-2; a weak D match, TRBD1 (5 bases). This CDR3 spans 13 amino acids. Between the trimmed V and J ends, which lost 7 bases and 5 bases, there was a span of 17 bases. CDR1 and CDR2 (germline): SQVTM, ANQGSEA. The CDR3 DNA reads TGCAGCGAACAGGTTGTGGACTCTTATGGCTACACCTTC. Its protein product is CSEQVVDSYGYTF.

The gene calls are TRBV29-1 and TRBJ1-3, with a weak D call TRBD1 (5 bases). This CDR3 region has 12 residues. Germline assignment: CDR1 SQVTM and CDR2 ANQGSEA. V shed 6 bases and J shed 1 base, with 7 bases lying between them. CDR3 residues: CSVQGSGNTIYF. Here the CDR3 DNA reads TGCAGCGTGCAGGGATCTGGAAACACCATATATTTT.

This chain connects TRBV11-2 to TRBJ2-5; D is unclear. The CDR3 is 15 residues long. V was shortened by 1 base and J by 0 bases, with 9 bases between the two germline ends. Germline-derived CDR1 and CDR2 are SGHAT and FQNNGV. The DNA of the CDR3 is TGTGCCAGCAGCTTAGGGGTCGGTTACCAAGAGACCCAGTACTTC. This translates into CASSLGVGYQETQYF. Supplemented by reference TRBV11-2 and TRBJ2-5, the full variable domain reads EAGVAQSPRYKIIEKRQSVAFWCNPISGHATLYWYQQILGQGPKLLIQFQNNGVVDDSQLPKDRFSAERLKGVDSTLKIQPAKLEDSAVYLCASSLGVGYQETQYFGPGTRLLVL.